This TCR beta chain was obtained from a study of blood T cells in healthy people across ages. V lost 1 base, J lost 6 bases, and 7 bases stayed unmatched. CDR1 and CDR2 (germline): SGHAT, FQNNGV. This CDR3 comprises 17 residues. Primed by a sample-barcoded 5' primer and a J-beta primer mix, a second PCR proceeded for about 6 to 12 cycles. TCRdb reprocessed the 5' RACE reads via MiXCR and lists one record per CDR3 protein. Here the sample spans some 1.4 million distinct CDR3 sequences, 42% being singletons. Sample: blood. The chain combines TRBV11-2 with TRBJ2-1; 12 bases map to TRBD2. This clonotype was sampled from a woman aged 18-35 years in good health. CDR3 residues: CASSLGGLAGTFNEQFF. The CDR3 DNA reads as TGTGCCAGCAGCTTAGGTGGACTAGCGGGGACCTTCAATGAGCAGTTCTTC.